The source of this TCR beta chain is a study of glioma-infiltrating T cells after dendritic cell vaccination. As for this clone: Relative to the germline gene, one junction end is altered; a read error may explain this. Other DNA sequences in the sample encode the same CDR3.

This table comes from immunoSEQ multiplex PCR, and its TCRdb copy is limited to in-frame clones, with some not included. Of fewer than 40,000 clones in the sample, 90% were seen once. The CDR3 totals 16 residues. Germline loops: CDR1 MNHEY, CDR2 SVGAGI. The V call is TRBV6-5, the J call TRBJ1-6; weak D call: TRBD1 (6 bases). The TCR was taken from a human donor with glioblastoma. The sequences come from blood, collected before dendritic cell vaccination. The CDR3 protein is CASSYSDRTDNSPLHF. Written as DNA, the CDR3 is TGTGCCAGCAGTTACTCCGACAGGACCGATAATTCCCCCCTCCACTTT.